The next 21 T cell receptor beta chains were all read from a single sample in a study of identical twins' blood T cells. One entry per CDR3 protein results from TCRdb running MiXCR on the 5' RACE reads. This table has a few hundred thousand distinct CDR3 sequences, roughly 31% appearing once. Specimen: PBMCs. These receptors were collected from a woman aged 18-49 years in good health.

Here the CDR3 reads CASSFGGQIVGELFF. The CDR3, as DNA: TGTGCCAGCAGTTTTGGGGGCCAGATTGTCGGGGAGCTGTTTTTT. The rearrangement uses TRBV12-3 or TRBV12-4 and TRBJ2-2; maybe TRBD1 (6 bases). This CDR3 is 15 amino acids long. V lost 3 bases and J 7 bases, leaving 15 bases between the germline ends.

This clonotype was seen a few times. The rearrangement uses TRBV18 and TRBJ2-3; TRBD2 agrees at 9 bases. The length of the CDR3 is 16 residues. The germline V gene encodes CDR1 KGHSH and CDR2 LQKENI. The junction had 12 bases not matched to a gene; V was cut back by 5 bases and J by 6 bases. CDR3 coding DNA: TGTGCCAGCTCAGGGGGAGTTGGACTAGCGAGCGATACGCAGTATTTT. Translated: CASSGGVGLASDTQYF.

The CDR3 here is CASSFTGGVAEAFF. The CDR3 bases are TGTGCCAGCAGCTTCACAGGGGGAGTGGCTGAAGCTTTCTTT. The chain combines TRBV5-6 with TRBJ1-1; 8 positions match TRBD1. Looked up from germline, CDR1 is SGHDT and CDR2 is YYEEEE. V lost 2 bases and J lost 6; bases outside the gene matches: 6. The CDR3 length is 14 residues.

The chain is built from TRBV7-2 and TRBJ2-2, with D hard to call. Trimming took 4 bases from V and 8 from J, leaving 8 bases between them. The CDR3 runs to 12 residues. Looked up from germline, CDR1 is SGHTA and CDR2 is FQGNSA. Written as DNA, the CDR3 is TGTGCCAGCAGCTCCATCAGAGGGGAGCTGTTTTTT. Translated: CASSSIRGELFF.

The V call is TRBV4-1, the J call TRBJ1-1; D is unresolved. Trimming took off 3 bases at V and 5 bases at J, with 19 bases between the two ends. Germline V CDR1 and CDR2: MGHRA, YSYEKL. The CDR3 length is 16 residues. The CDR3 is CASSHRTDTAGTEAFF. DNA for the CDR3: TGCGCCAGCAGCCACCGTACTGACACGGCGGGAACTGAAGCTTTCTTT.

CDR3 DNA: TGTGCCAGCAGCTTGAGGAAACAAGAGACCCAGTACTTC. Translated, it gives CASSLRKQETQYF. The chain joins TRBV5-4 to TRBJ2-5, with unresolved D. The V end was cut by 1 base, the J end by 2 bases, with 6 bases between. The CDR3 loop spans 13 amino acids. The germline V gene encodes CDR1 SGHNT and CDR2 YYREEE (reference sequence).

This clonotype was observed a few times. V usage is TRBV7-9 and J usage is TRBJ1-2; D not certain. V lost 6 bases, J lost 7 bases, and 15 bases lay in between. The CDR3 loop spans 13 amino acids. Germline V lookup: CDR1 SEHNR, CDR2 FQNEAQ (reference sequence). CDR3 in amino acids: CASRGMGIGGYTF. CDR3 DNA sequence: TGTGCCAGCAGGGGTATGGGGATTGGTGGCTACACCTTC.

V gene TRBV11-2 combines with J gene TRBJ2-3; D is uncertain. This CDR3 is 12 amino acids long. Germline assignment: CDR1 SGHAT and CDR2 FQNNGV. V shed 5 bases and J shed 3 bases, with 6 bases lying between them. The CDR3 coding sequence is TGTGCCAGCAGCACAGTGACAGATACGCAGTATTTT. Its protein product is CASSTVTDTQYF.

This clonotype has just a few counts. This rearrangement joins TRBV19 to TRBJ1-5; TRBD1 is a possible D gene (6 bases). Deletions cut 6 bases from V and 0 bases from J, with 15 bases between. Germline V gives CDR1 LNHDA, CDR2 SQIVND (reference sequence). The length of the CDR3 is 16 residues. CDR3 DNA: TGTGCCAGTAGCGAAAGAGGACAGTATAGCAATCAGCCCCAGCATTTT. Amino acid sequence: CASSERGQYSNQPQHF.

This chain joins TRBV21-1 and TRBJ2-7; TRBD1, the table's D call, lacks a check against the DNA. TRBV21-1 is classified as a pseudogene. The CDR3 is made up of 15 amino acids. CDR3 nucleotides: TGTGCCAGCAGCAAATCGGGGGGCGTTCTCTACGAGCAGTACTTC. It encodes CASSKSGGVLYEQYF.

This clonotype was seen many times. The J gene is TRBJ1-5, the V gene TRBV6-5; TRBD1 matches 7 bases. Germline lookup yields CDR1 MNHEY and CDR2 SVGAGI. The CDR3 is 14 residues long. The trim removed 8 bases at V and 7 bases at J, leaving 11 bases unmatched. The CDR3 sequence: CASSGGTGPQPQHF. The CDR3 DNA reads TGTGCCAGCTCAGGGGGTACGGGGCCCCAGCCCCAGCATTTT.

V is TRBV20-1 and J is TRBJ2-1; 9 positions match TRBD1. The V and J ends lost 1 base and 5 bases, in that order; junction bases with no gene match: 3. The CDR3 spans 14 residues. The germline gives CDR1 DFQATT, CDR2 SNEGSKA (reference sequence). This CDR3 is CSARGDRAHNEQFF. In DNA, the CDR3 is TGCAGTGCTAGAGGGGACAGGGCTCACAATGAGCAGTTCTTC.

The CDR3 region is CASSLYPSDTEAFF. As DNA, the CDR3 is TGTGCCAGCAGTTTATACCCATCTGACACTGAAGCTTTCTTT. This chain joins TRBV12-3 or TRBV12-4 and TRBJ1-1; D ambiguous. The CDR3 is 14 residues long. The ends were cut back, 2 bases at V and 3 bases at J, with 10 bases in the middle.

This clonotype has just a few counts. The chain joins TRBV4-2 to TRBJ2-3; 9 positions agree with TRBD2. Germline CDR1 reads LGHNA; CDR2 reads YNFKEQ. V shed 2 bases, J shed 2 bases, and the junction held 8 bases outside the gene matches. CDR3 length equals 17 residues. The CDR3 bases are TGTGCCAGCAGCCAAAGGGGAGCGGGGGGATACACAGATACGCAGTATTTT. Its protein product is CASSQRGAGGYTDTQYF.

The chain recombines TRBV20-1 with TRBJ2-3; 7 positions match TRBD1. The CDR3 loop spans 15 amino acids. Germline V gene data show CDR1 as DFQATT and CDR2 as SNEGSKA (reference sequence). V lost 4 bases and J lost 3; bases outside the gene matches: 10. The CDR3 coding sequence is TGCAGTGCTAAGGGGGCTCCTTCGTCTACAGATACGCAGTATTTT. It codes for CSAKGAPSSTDTQYF.

The rearrangement uses TRBV7-9 and TRBJ1-2; 9 bases line up with TRBD1. The germline CDR1 and CDR2 sequences are SEHNR and FQNEAQ (reference sequence). The CDR3 spans 18 residues. J lost 1 base, V lost 4 bases, and 13 bases had no gene match. CDR3 sequence (DNA): TGTGCCAGCAGCTCCCTATTCTGGACAGGGGCGAATAACTATGGCTACACCTTC. It yields the protein CASSSLFWTGANNYGYTF.

This clonotype appeared a few times. The V and J genes are TRBV7-9 and TRBJ1-1, with D hard to call. Germline values: CDR1 SEHNR, CDR2 FQNEAQ (reference sequence). The CDR3 loop spans 14 amino acids. Trimming shortened V by 5 bases and J by 5 bases, and 15 bases separated the two germline ends. CDR3 protein: CASSTGPLFTEAFF. In nucleotides, the CDR3 is TGTGCCAGCAGCACCGGACCGCTATTTACTGAAGCTTTCTTT.

This clonotype appeared a few times. The rearrangement links TRBV3-1 to TRBJ1-1, with 9 bases fitting TRBD1. The CDR3 sequence is 13 residues long. Germline V CDR1 and CDR2: LGHDT, YNNKEL (reference sequence). J gave up 7 bases and V 5 bases, and 5 bases lay outside the gene matches. The CDR3 coding sequence is TGTGCCAGCAGCGCTGACAGGGGGTTTGAAGCTTTCTTT. Residues: CASSADRGFEAFF.

As DNA, the CDR3 is TGTGCCAGTAGCCGGACAAGACCCTACAATGAGCAGTTCTTC. This gives the protein CASSRTRPYNEQFF. The J gene is TRBJ2-1, the V gene TRBV19, with D possibly TRBD1 on 5 matching bases. V lost 6 bases, J lost 2 bases, and 11 bases lay in between. This CDR3 has 14 residues. Germline assignment: CDR1 LNHDA and CDR2 SQIVND (reference sequence).

The chain carries TRBV6-2 or TRBV6-3 and TRBJ1-1; TRBD1 is a possible D gene (5 bases). The CDR3 contains 14 residues. The V gene lost 2 bases and the J gene lost 11 bases, with 18 bases spanning the gap. Germline-derived CDR1 and CDR2 are MNHEY and SVGEGT. The CDR3 reads CASSYQGTTGGAFF. CDR3 bases: TGTGCCAGCAGTTACCAGGGCACAACCGGTGGGGCTTTCTTT.

This clonotype has just a few counts. The CDR3 here is CATSRDPILNNSPLHF. Here the CDR3 DNA reads TGTGCCACCAGCAGAGATCCCATATTGAATAATTCACCCCTCCACTTT. V usage is TRBV15 and J usage is TRBJ1-6; D remains ambiguous. CDR1 is LNHNV, CDR2 YYDKDF, per germline (reference sequence). The CDR3 is 16 amino acids. Between the trimmed V and J ends, which lost 0 bases and 5 bases, there was a span of 11 bases. The whole variable domain, remainder taken from reference TRBV15 and TRBJ1-6, is DAMVIQNPRYQVTQFGKPVTLSCSQTLNHNVMYWYQQKSSQAPKLLFHYYDKDFNNEADTPDNFQSRRPNTSFCFLDIRSPGLGDTAMYLCATSRDPILNNSPLHFGNGTRLTVT.